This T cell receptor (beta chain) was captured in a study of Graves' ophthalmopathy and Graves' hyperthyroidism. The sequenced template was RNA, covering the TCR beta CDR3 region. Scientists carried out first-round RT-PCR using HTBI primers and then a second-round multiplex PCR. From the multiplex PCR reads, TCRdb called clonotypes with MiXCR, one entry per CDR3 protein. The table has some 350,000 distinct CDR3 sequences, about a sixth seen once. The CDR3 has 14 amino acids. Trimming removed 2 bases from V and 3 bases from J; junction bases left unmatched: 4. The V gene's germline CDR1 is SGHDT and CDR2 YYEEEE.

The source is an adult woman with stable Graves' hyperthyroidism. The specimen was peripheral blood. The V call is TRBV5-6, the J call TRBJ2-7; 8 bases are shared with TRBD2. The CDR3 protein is CASSLGLAIYEQYF. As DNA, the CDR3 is TGTGCCAGCAGCTTAGGACTAGCAATCTACGAGCAGTACTTC.